At least ten counts were recorded for the clone carrying this T cell receptor beta chain. What it binds is unknown. This sample is part of a study of T cells in Graves' hyperthyroidism and ophthalmopathy. Patients were excluded for uncontrolled infection, other autoimmune disease, pregnancy or lactation. Study-wide points: Also found in blood were most expanded thyroid clonotypes above 0.001. The model made its ophthalmopathy prediction, and onset followed a median 6.5 months later.

The CDR3 is 15 amino acids. V lost 1 base and J 3 bases, leaving 10 bases between the germline ends. Germline-derived CDR1 and CDR2 are SGHVS and FQNEAQ. The TCR beta CDR3 regions underwent amplification using RNA transcripts as the source. HTBI primers were used for first-round RT-PCR of the TCR CDR3. One entry per CDR3 protein results from TCRdb running MiXCR on the multiplex PCR reads. The sample consists of 700,000 or so distinct CDR3 sequences, roughly 15% of them appearing once. Sequencing was done on a sample of blood. The chain combines TRBV7-8 with TRBJ2-1, with D tentatively TRBD2 (5 bases). This TCR was recovered from a woman between 45 and 65 years old with Graves' ophthalmopathy. The CDR3 protein is CASSLVAGYYNEQFF. DNA of the CDR3: TGTGCCAGCAGCTTAGTCGCGGGTTACTACAATGAGCAGTTCTTC. Based on the CDR3 plus reference TRBV7-8 and TRBJ2-1, the full variable domain is GAGVSQSPRYKVAKRGQDVALRCDPISGHVSLFWYQQALGQGPEFLTYFQNEAQLDKSGLPSDRFFAERPEGSVSTLKIQRTQQEDSAVYLCASSLVAGYYNEQFFGPGTRLTVL.